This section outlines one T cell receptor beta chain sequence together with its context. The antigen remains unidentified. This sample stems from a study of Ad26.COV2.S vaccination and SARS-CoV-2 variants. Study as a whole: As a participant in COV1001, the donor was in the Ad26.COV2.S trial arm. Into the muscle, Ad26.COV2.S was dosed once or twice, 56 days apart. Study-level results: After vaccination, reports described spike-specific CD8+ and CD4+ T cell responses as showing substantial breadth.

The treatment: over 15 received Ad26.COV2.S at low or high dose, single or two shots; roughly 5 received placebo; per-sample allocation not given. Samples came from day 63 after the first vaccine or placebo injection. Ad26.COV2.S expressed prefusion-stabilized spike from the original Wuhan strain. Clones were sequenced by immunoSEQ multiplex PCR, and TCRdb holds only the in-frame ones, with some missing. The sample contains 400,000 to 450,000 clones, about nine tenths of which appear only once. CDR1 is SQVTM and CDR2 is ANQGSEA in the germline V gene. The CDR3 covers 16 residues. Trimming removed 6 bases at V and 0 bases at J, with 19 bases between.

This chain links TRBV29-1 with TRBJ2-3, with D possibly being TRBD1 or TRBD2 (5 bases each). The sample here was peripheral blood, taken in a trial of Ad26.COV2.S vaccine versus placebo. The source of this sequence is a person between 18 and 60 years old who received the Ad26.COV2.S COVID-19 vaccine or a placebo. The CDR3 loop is CSVFGAVSTSTDTQYF. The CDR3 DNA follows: TGCAGCGTCTTCGGGGCGGTTAGTACTAGCACAGATACGCAGTATTTT.